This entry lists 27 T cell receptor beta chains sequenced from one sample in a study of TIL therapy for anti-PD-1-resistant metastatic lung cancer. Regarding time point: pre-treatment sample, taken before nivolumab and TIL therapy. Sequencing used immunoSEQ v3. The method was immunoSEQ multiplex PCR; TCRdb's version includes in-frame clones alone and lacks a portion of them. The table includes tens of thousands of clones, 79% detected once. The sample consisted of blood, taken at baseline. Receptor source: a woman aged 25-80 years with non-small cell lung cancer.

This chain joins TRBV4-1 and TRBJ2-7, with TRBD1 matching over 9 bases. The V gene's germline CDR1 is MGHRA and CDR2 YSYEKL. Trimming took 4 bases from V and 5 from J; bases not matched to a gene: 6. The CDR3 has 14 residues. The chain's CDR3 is CASSLSDRGNEQYF. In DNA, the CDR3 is TGCGCCAGCAGCCTCTCGGACAGGGGCAACGAGCAGTACTTC.

The CDR3 reads CATRQGFNEKLFF. CDR3 nucleotide sequence: TGTGCCACCCGACAGGGGTTCAATGAAAAACTGTTTTTT. The V gene is TRBV6-6, the J gene TRBJ1-4; 8 nucleotides line up with TRBD1. Trimming took 10 bases from V and 5 from J; bases not matched to a gene: 6. The CDR3 consists of 13 residues. Germline loops: CDR1 MNHNY, CDR2 SVGAGI (reference sequence).

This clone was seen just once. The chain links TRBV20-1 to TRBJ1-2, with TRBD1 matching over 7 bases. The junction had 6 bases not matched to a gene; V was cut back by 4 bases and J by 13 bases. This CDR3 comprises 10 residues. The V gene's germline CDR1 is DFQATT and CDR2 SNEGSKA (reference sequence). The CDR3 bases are TGCAGTGCTAAGGACAGGCCGATCACCTTC. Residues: CSAKDRPITF.

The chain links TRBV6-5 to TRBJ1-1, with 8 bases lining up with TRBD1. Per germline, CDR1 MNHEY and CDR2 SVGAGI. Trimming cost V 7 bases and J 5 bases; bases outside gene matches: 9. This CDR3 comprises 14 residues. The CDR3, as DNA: TGTGCCAGCACCGAGGGACAGGTTAGTACTGAAGCTTTCTTT. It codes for CASTEGQVSTEAFF.

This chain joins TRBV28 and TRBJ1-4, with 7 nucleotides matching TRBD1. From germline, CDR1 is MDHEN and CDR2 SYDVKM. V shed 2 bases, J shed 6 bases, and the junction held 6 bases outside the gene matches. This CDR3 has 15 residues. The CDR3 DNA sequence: TGTGCCAGCAGTTTACTATCCGGGACAGATGAAAAACTGTTTTTT. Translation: CASSLLSGTDEKLFF.

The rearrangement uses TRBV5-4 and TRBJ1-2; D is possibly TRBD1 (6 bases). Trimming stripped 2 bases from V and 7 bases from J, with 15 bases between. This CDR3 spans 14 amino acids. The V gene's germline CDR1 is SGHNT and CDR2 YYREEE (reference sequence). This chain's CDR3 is CASSFPTGRIGYTF. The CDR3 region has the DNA TGTGCCAGCAGCTTCCCCACAGGGAGGATTGGCTACACCTTC.

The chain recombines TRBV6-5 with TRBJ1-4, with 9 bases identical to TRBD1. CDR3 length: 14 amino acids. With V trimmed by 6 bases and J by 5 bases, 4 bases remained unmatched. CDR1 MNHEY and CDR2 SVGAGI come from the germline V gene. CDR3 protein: CASRPGTGNEKLFF. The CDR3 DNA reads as TGTGCCAGCAGGCCCGGGACAGGGAATGAAAAACTGTTTTTT.

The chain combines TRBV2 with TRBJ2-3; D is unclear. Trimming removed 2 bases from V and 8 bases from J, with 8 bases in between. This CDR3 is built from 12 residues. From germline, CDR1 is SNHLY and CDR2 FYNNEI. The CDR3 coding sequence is TGTGCCAGCAGTGAATCCTTCGGTACGCAGTATTTT. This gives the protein CASSESFGTQYF. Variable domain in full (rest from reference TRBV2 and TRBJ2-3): EPEVTQTPSHQVTQMGQEVILRCVPISNHLYFYWYRQILGQKVEFLVSFYNNEISEKSEIFDDQFSVERPDGSNFTLKIRSTKLEDSAMYFCASSESFGTQYFGPGTRLTVL.

CDR3 loop: CASSSGTGGFSEQYF. The CDR3 region has the DNA TGTGCCAGCAGTTCCGGGACAGGGGGGTTTTCCGAGCAGTACTTC. The chain uses TRBV11-2 and TRBJ2-7, with 11 nucleotides matching TRBD1. From germline, CDR1 is SGHAT and CDR2 FQNNGV. V lost 6 bases, J lost 6 bases, and 10 bases stayed unmatched. The CDR3 is 15 amino acids.

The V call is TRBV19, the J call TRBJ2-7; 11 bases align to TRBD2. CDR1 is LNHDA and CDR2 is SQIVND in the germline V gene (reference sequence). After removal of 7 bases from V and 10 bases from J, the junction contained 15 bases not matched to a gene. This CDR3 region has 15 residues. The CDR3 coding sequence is TGTGCCAGTACCATATCCCATACTAGCGGGAGTCTCCAGTACTTC. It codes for CASTISHTSGSLQYF.

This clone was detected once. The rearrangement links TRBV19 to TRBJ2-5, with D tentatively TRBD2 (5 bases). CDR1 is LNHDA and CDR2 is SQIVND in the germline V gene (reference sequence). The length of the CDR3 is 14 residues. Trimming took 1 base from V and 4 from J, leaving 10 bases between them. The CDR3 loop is CASSIVGVGETQYF. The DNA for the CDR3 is TGTGCCAGTAGTATAGTCGGGGTAGGAGAGACCCAGTACTTC.

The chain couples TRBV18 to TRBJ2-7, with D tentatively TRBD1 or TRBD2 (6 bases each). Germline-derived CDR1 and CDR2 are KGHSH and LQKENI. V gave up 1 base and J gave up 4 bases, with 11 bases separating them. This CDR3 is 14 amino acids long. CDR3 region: CASSPQGGRYEQYF. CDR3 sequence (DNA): TGTGCCAGCTCACCACAAGGGGGGCGGTACGAGCAGTACTTC.

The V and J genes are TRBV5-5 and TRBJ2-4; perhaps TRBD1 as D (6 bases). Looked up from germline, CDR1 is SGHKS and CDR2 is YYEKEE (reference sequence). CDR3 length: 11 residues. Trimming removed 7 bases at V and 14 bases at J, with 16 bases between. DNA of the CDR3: TGTGCCAGCGGTCAGGGGAGAATAGAGTACTTC. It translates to CASGQGRIEYF.

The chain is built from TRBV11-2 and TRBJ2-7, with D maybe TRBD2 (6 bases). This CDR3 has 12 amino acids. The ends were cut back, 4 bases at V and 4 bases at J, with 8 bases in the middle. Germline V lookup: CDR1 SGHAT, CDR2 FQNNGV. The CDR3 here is CASSSSGYEQYF. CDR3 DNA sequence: TGTGCCAGCAGCTCGAGCGGGTACGAGCAGTACTTC. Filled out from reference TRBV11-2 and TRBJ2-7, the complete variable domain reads EAGVAQSPRYKIIEKRQSVAFWCNPISGHATLYWYQQILGQGPKLLIQFQNNGVVDDSQLPKDRFSAERLKGVDSTLKIQPAKLEDSAVYLCASSSSGYEQYFGPGTRLTVT.

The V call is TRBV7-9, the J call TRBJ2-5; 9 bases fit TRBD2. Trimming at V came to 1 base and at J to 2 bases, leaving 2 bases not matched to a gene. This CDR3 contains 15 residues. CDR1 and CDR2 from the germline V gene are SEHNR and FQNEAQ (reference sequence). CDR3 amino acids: CASSLVTSGQETQYF. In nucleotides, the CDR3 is TGTGCCAGCAGCTTAGTGACTAGCGGTCAAGAGACCCAGTACTTC.

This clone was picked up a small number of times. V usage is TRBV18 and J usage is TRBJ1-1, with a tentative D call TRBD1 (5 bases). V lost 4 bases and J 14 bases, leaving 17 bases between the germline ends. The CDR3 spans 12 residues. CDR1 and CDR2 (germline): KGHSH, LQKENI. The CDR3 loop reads CASSQRDALSFF. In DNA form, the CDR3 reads TGTGCCAGCTCACAGAGGGACGCACTCTCATTCTTT.

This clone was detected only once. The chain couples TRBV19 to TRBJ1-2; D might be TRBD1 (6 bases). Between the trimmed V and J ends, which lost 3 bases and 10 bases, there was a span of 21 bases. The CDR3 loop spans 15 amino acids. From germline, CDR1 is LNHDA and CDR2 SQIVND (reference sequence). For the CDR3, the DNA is TGTGCCAGTAGTATTTGGAGGACAGACCCTAGGGACTACACCTTC. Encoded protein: CASSIWRTDPRDYTF.

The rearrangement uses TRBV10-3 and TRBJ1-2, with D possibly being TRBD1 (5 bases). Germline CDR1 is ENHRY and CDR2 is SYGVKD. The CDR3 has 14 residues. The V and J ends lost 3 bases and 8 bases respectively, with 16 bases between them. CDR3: CAISDFRGALGYTF. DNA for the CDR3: TGTGCCATCAGTGACTTCAGAGGGGCGCTCGGCTACACCTTC.

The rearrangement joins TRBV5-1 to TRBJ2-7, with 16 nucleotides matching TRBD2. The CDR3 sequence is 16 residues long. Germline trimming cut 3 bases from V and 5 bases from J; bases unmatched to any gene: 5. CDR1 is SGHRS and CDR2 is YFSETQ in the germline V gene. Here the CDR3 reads CASSWGLAGGHNEQYF. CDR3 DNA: TGCGCCAGCAGCTGGGGACTAGCGGGAGGGCACAACGAGCAGTACTTC.

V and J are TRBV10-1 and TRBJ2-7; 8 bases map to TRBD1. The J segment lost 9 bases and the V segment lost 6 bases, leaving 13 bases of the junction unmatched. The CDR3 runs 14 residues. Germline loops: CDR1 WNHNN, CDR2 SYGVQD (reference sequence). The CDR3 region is CASSAGQVWTAQYF. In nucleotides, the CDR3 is TGCGCCAGCAGCGCGGGACAGGTGTGGACGGCGCAGTACTTC.

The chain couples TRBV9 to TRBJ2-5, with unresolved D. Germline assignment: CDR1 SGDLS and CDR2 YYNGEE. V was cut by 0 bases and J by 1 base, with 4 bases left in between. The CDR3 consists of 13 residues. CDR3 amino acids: CASSVGVQETQYF. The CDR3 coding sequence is TGTGCCAGCAGCGTAGGGGTCCAAGAGACCCAGTACTTC.

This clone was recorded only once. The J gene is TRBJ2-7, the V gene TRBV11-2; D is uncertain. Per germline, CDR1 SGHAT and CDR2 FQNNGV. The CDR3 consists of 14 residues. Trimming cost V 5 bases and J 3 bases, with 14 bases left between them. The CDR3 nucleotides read TGTGCCAGCAGCCAAGTACGCGAAAACTACGAGCAGTACTTC. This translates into CASSQVRENYEQYF. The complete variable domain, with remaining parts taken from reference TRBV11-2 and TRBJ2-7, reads EAGVAQSPRYKIIEKRQSVAFWCNPISGHATLYWYQQILGQGPKLLIQFQNNGVVDDSQLPKDRFSAERLKGVDSTLKIQPAKLEDSAVYLCASSQVRENYEQYFGPGTRLTVT.

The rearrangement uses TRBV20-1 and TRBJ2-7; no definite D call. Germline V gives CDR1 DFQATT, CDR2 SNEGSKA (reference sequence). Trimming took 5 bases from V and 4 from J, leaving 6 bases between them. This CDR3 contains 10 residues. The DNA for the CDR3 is TGCAGTGCTTACGAGTACGAGCAGTACTTC. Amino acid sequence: CSAYEYEQYF.

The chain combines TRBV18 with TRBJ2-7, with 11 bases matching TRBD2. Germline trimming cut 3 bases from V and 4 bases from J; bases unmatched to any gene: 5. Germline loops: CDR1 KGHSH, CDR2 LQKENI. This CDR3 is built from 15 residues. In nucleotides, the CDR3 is TGTGCCAGCTCACCGGGACTAGCGGTAGTATACGAGCAGTACTTC. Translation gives CASSPGLAVVYEQYF.

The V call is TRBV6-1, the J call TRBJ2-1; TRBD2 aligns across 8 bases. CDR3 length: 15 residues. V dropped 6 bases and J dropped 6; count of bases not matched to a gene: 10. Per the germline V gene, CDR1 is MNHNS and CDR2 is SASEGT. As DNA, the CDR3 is TGTGCCAGCAGGCGGGTCGCGGGGGGTCTCAATGAGCAGTTCTTC. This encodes CASRRVAGGLNEQFF.

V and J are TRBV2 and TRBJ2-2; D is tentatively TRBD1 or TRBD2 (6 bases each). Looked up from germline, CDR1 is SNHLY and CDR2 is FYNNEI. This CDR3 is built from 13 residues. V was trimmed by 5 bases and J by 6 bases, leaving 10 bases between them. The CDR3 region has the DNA TGTGCCAGCAGTTACAGGGAGGCCGGGGAGCTGTTTTTT. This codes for CASSYREAGELFF.

The CDR3 sequence is CASREGGLRGEQYF. CDR3 coding DNA: TGCGCCAGCAGGGAGGGTGGCTTGAGGGGCGAGCAGTACTTC. This chain connects TRBV5-1 to TRBJ2-7, with D perhaps TRBD2 (6 bases). In germline, CDR1 is SGHRS, CDR2 YFSETQ. The V end lost 5 bases, the J end lost 6 bases, and 18 bases lay between the germline ends. There are 14 residues in the CDR3.